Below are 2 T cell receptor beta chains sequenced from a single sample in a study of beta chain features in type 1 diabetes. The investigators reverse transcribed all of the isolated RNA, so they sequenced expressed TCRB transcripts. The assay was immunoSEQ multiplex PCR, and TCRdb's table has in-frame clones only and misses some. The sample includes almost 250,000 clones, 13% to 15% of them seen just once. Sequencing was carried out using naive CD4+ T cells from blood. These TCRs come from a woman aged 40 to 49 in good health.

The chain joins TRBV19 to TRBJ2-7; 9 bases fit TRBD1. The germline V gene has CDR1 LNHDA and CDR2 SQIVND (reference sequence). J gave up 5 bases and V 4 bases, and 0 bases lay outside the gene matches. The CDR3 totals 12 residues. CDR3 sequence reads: CASSRDRDEQYF. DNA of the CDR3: TGTGCCAGTAGTAGGGACAGGGACGAGCAGTACTTC.

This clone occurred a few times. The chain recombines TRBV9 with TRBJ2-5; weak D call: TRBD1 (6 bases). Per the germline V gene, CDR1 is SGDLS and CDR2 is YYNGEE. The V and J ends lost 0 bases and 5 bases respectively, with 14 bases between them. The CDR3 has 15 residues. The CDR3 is CASSVAGTPTETQYF. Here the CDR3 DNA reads TGTGCCAGCAGCGTAGCGGGGACACCGACGGAGACCCAGTACTTC.